The rows below give T cell receptor beta chains drawn from one sample of a study of Ad26.COV2.S vaccination and SARS-CoV-2 variants. Profiling relied on immunoSEQ multiplex PCR, and the TCRdb table lists in-frame clones only, not all of them. This sample has around 500,000 clones, with 80% to 90% found just once. The material sequenced was peripheral blood, taken in a trial of Ad26.COV2.S vaccine versus placebo. The receptors were sampled from a person between 18 and 65 years old who received the Ad26.COV2.S COVID-19 vaccine or a placebo. Each CDR3 is given with its conserved first and last residue. The order of the fields is J gene, clone size, V gene, D gene, CDR3 protein, CDR3 DNA. D genes are given only for firm matches. Where a row states a size, it is once, few, many or the class of an expanded clone; other rows omit it.

>TRBJ1-5|-|TRBV13|-
CASSLAGTENSNQPQHF
TGTGCCAGCAGCTTAGCAGGGACGGAGAATAGCAATCAGCCCCAGCATTTT
>TRBJ2-7|-|TRBV7-9|-
CASSKHGSYEQYF
TGTGCCAGCAGCAAGCATGGCTCCTACGAGCAGTACTTC
>TRBJ1-5|-|TRBV4-2|-
CASSQDARPYSNQPQHF
TGTGCCAGCAGCCAAGACGCCCGGCCTTATAGCAATCAGCCCCAGCATTTT
>TRBJ1-1|-|TRBV5-6|-
CASSPRDEGHAFF
TGTGCCAGCAGCCCGCGGGATGAGGGGCATGCTTTCTTT
>TRBJ2-5|once|TRBV19|-
CASSIAGTIKETQYF
TGTGCCAGTAGTATAGCGGGGACAATCAAAGAGACCCAGTACTTC
>TRBJ1-2|-|TRBV25-1|-
CASSEQGRRRADGYTF
TGTGCCAGCAGTGAACAGGGACGGCGGCGGGCCGATGGCTACACCTTC
>TRBJ2-2|few|TRBV7-2|-
CASSPGFLVTGELFF
TGTGCCAGCAGCCCCGGATTCCTAGTGACCGGGGAGCTGTTTTTT
>TRBJ2-3|-|TRBV15|-
CATSRGTGLGTDTQYF
TGTGCCACCAGCAGAGGTACAGGGTTGGGCACAGATACGCAGTATTTT
>TRBJ2-6|-|TRBV28|TRBD2
CASSFVAGGVTGANVLTF
TGTGCCAGCAGTTTCGTAGCGGGAGGAGTAACTGGGGCCAACGTCCTGACTTTC
>TRBJ1-3|-|TRBV2|-
CASINPSRAPTGNTIYF
TGTGCCAGTATCAACCCCTCACGGGCCCCCACTGGAAACACCATATATTTT
>TRBJ2-1|-|TRBV9|TRBD1
CASGRGHNEQFF
TGTGCCAGCGGAAGGGGGCACAATGAGCAGTTCTTC
>TRBJ2-1|-|TRBV27|-
CASSLRGLMVNEQFF
TGTGCCAGCAGTCTGAGGGGGTTAATGGTCAATGAGCAGTTCTTC
>TRBJ2-7|-|TRBV6-5|TRBD1
CASSYLRDRAYEQYF
TGTGCCAGCAGTTACCTCCGGGACAGGGCCTACGAGCAGTACTTC
>TRBJ2-7|-|TRBV9|-
CASSVGAGMAYEQYF
TGTGCCAGCAGCGTAGGGGCGGGGATGGCCTACGAGCAGTACTTC
>TRBJ1-5|-|TRBV18|TRBD1
CASSLQGWEGQPQHF
TGTGCCAGCTCACTACAGGGGTGGGAAGGCCAGCCCCAGCATTTT
>TRBJ2-7|-|TRBV12-3/TRBV12-4|-
CASSSSSYEQYF
TGTGCCAGCAGTAGCAGCTCCTACGAGCAGTACTTC
>TRBJ1-5|-|TRBV30|-
CAWSGAASINQPQHF
TGTGCCTGGAGTGGGGCAGCTAGTATCAATCAGCCCCAGCATTTT
>TRBJ1-1|-|TRBV7-9|-
CASSLKVQWGTEAFF
TGTGCCAGCAGCTTAAAAGTGCAGTGGGGGACTGAAGCTTTCTTT
>TRBJ2-7|-|TRBV7-9|-
CASSAGSRRGEQYF
TGTGCCAGCAGCGCCGGGTCAAGGAGGGGGGAGCAGTACTTC
>TRBJ1-3|-|TRBV19|-
CASSISRARNTIYF
TGTGCCAGTAGTATCTCAAGGGCCCGAAACACCATATATTTT
>TRBJ1-5|-|TRBV6-6|-
CASSYPSRKAQHF
TGTGCCAGCAGTTACCCCTCTCGGAAGGCCCAGCATTTT
>TRBJ1-1|-|TRBV6-4|-
CASSDSTGTEAFF
TGTGCCAGCAGTGACTCGACCGGCACTGAAGCTTTCTTT
>TRBJ2-1|-|TRBV7-8|-
CASSARLDDEQFF
TGTGCCAGCAGTGCAAGACTAGATGATGAGCAGTTCTTC
>TRBJ2-1|-|TRBV5-1|TRBD2
CASSLRTGLAGGRGEQFF
TGCGCCAGCAGCCTACGTACGGGACTAGCGGGAGGGCGCGGTGAGCAGTTCTTC
>TRBJ2-7|-|TRBV15|-
CATSFTRGLPLGEQYF
TGTGCCACCAGCTTCACCAGGGGCCTACCTTTGGGAGAGCAGTACTTC
>TRBJ2-4|-|TRBV27|TRBD2
CASSLSWTSRLAKNIQYF
TGTGCCAGCAGTTTATCCTGGACTAGCAGGCTAGCCAAAAACATTCAGTACTTC
>TRBJ2-6|-|TRBV19|-
CASSPPGLASFGANVLTF
TGTGCCAGTAGTCCACCCGGGTTGGCCAGCTTTGGGGCCAACGTCCTGACTTTC
>TRBJ2-3|-|TRBV5-6|-
CASSLSSTDTQYF
TGTGCCAGCAGCTTGTCTAGCACAGATACGCAGTATTTT
>TRBJ1-4|-|TRBV9|-
CASSVRSSGEKLFF
TGTGCCAGCAGCGTCCGGAGCTCTGGGGAAAAACTGTTTTTT
>TRBJ1-2|-|TRBV2|-
CASSAGVWYGYTF
TGTGCCAGCAGTGCGGGTGTATGGTATGGCTACACCTTC
>TRBJ1-2|once|TRBV12-3/TRBV12-4|-
CASSRRVGIGYTF
TGTGCCAGCAGTCGACGGGTGGGGATCGGCTACACCTTC
>TRBJ1-5|-|TRBV3-1/TRBV3-2|-
CASSAGTGNQPQHF
TGTGCCAGCAGCGCGGGGACGGGGAATCAGCCCCAGCATTTT
>TRBJ2-5|once|TRBV4-1|TRBD2
CASSQQSTSGGVETQYF
TGCGCCAGCAGCCAACAGTCTACTAGCGGGGGGGTGGAGACCCAGTACTTC
>TRBJ2-2|once|TRBV28|-
CASSLGSPRATGELFF
TGTGCCAGCAGTTTAGGAAGTCCCAGGGCCACCGGGGAGCTGTTTTTT
>TRBJ1-5|once|TRBV19|-
CASSISAGSNQPQHF
TGTGCCAGTAGTATTTCTGCGGGTAGCAATCAGCCCCAGCATTTT
>TRBJ2-7|once|TRBV6-5|TRBD1
CASKPGQGTYEQYF
TGTGCCAGCAAGCCGGGACAGGGAACCTACGAGCAGTACTTC
>TRBJ2-7|-|TRBV7-3|-
CASSSTGSYEQYF
TGTGCCAGCAGCTCAACAGGGTCCTACGAGCAGTACTTC
>TRBJ2-1|-|TRBV28|TRBD2
CASSLSLAGKHNEQFF
TGTGCCAGCAGTTTATCACTAGCGGGAAAACACAATGAGCAGTTCTTC
>TRBJ1-4|-|TRBV25-1|-
CASTPGRKEKLFF
TGTGCCAGCACACCGGGACGCAAGGAAAAACTGTTTTTT
>TRBJ1-2|-|TRBV25-1|TRBD1
CASSESRQGTYGYTF
TGTGCCAGCAGTGAGTCGCGACAGGGGACCTATGGCTACACCTTC